This T cell receptor beta chain was sequenced in a study of cytomegalovirus exposure and HLA in healthy donors. Amplification used 60 Vbeta primers and 13 Jbeta primers. Measured with immunoSEQ multiplex PCR; TCRdb has only the in-frame clones, and not every one. The sample has over 85,000 clones, approximately 83% seen once. Study-wide points: As a later analysis showed, a missense DCLRE1C variant was linked to trimming of TCR beta V- and J-genes. Whilst most TCR sequences proved rare, a subset of public TCRs occurred across many donors. It was assumed in the presence/absence analyses that sequencing depth was roughly uniform across donors.

Notes on this clone: Antigen specificity is unknown.

Trimming took off 4 bases at V and 0 bases at J, with 7 bases between the two ends. This CDR3 spans 13 amino acids. Germline values: CDR1 SQVTM, CDR2 ANQGSEA. J is TRBJ2-1 and V is TRBV29-1, with a possible D match to TRBD1 (5 bases). The sample was PBMCs. The clonotype was recovered from a middle-aged man in good health and CMV-seronegative. CDR3 loop: CSVVDNSYNEQFF. The CDR3 region has the DNA TGCAGCGTTGTGGACAACTCCTACAATGAGCAGTTCTTC.